This TCR beta chain was profiled in a study of blood T cell repertoires in COVID-19 (TCRdb year 2020). Describing the broader study: The collaborator samples originated in the United States, Italy and Spain and spanned the acute and convalescent phases of COVID-19. The material from the prospective study consisted of cDNA or gDNA derived from T cells, B-cell-depleted T cells, or PBMCs. Where available, HLA class I and class II types were taken from metadata supplied by the sample provider and were not determined by assay-based typing. Subjects who had been exposed to COVID-19, were actively infected with it, or had recovered from it provided the deeply sampled blood TCRbeta repertoires that made up the dataset. Samples came from the ongoing ImmuneRACE study (first 160 participants) plus 1,254 subjects from 6 global collaborators. The repertoires were released in a freely available public database intended as a resource for research on the immune response to SARS-CoV-2. The sample metadata nearly always contained a de-identified subject ID, COVID-19 status, age in years and sex. What the authors observed across the whole study: How much clinical and demographic metadata was included differed by source and by participant, and the metadata was provided uncurated.

With respect to this clone: No cognate antigen has been identified for it. The input lacks base qualities; no much larger clone sits a single base away.

The collaborating institutions used their own protocols to collect whole blood in K2EDTA tubes. Collaborator samples were shipped for TCRbeta analysis as frozen whole blood, isolated PBMCs, or DNA extracted from either sample type. TCRbeta CDR3 regions were amplified from genomic DNA using the immunoSEQ Assay, a bias-controlled multiplex PCR. As for the original processing: Nucleated cell counts per sample were estimated from amplification of reference gene primers within the assay. To quantify the absolute abundance of each unique TCRbeta CDR3 rearrangement, sequence reads were collapsed and filtered. Productive Simpson clonality was computed per sample as the square root of Simpson's diversity index over productive rearrangements. TCRdb took this table from immuneACCESS and kept in-frame rearrangements with V and J called. Such tables lack part of the clones; where checked against another copy, unresolved V genes explain under half of the gap, and the rest is unexplained. That table supplies the V and J calls and clone size; D and trimming were determined from the DNA. The sample table contains tens of thousands of clones; only one count was recorded for around 80% of them. More than 10% of the sample lies in the top ten.

CDR1 and CDR2, per the germline V gene, are MNHEY and SVGEGT. The germline V end is reduced by 4 bases and the J end by 8 bases; junction bases left unmatched: 11. From the cysteine up to the phenylalanine, the CDR3 has a length of 16 residues. Of all the DNA, just the CDR3 is kept, 48 bases in frame from base 1. The receptor's source is a human donor in a cohort sampled during active COVID-19. The sample was peripheral blood. The chain is assembled from TRBV6-2 or TRBV6-3 and TRBJ1-2; 12 bases in the junction line up with TRBD1. Read as DNA, the sequence is TGTGCCAGCAGTTTCCCCCCGGGACAGGGGGCGCAGGGCTACACCTTC. This encodes CASSFPPGQGAQGYTF.